The T cell receptor (beta chain) under discussion was sequenced for a study of T cell repertoires in aging, cancer and after chemotherapy. Whole-study context: Six age groups, ranging from 30 or younger to 70 or older, included the donors.

Multiplex touch-down PCR with TRB-A/B primers amplified rearranged V-D-J TRB sequences. MiXCR, applied by TCRdb to the multiplex PCR reads, yields one record per CDR3 protein. The sample holds 4,000 or so distinct CDR3 sequences, under 35% seen once. TCR beta rearrangements were amplified from peripheral blood genomic DNA. This clonotype ranks as medium-sized. What it binds is not known. Trimming cost V 2 bases and J 7 bases; bases outside gene matches: 1. The CDR3 covers 13 residues. Germline V gene data show CDR1 as KGHSH and CDR2 as LQKENI. Study-wide points: Age-matched healthy donors had significantly more diverse, less clonal blood TCR repertoires than untreated cancer patients. In healthy donors, age-related TCR diversity loss mainly reflected lost richness. Median generation probability rose over the chemotherapy interval in each cancer cohort, suggesting rebound thymic output.

Sequenced input: blood. The rearrangement links TRBV18 to TRBJ2-1; 8 nucleotides line up with TRBD2. The origin of this receptor is a human donor in good health. The CDR3 DNA follows: TGTGCCAGCTCACCAGGGACTAGGAATGAGCAGTTCTTC. It is translated as CASSPGTRNEQFF. Drawing the rest from reference TRBV18 and TRBJ2-1, the complete variable domain is NAGVMQNPRHLVRRRGQEARLRCSPMKGHSHVYWYRQLPEEGLKFMVYLQKENIIDESGMPKERFSAEFPKEGPSILRIQQVVRGDSAAYFCASSPGTRNEQFFGPGTRLTVL.